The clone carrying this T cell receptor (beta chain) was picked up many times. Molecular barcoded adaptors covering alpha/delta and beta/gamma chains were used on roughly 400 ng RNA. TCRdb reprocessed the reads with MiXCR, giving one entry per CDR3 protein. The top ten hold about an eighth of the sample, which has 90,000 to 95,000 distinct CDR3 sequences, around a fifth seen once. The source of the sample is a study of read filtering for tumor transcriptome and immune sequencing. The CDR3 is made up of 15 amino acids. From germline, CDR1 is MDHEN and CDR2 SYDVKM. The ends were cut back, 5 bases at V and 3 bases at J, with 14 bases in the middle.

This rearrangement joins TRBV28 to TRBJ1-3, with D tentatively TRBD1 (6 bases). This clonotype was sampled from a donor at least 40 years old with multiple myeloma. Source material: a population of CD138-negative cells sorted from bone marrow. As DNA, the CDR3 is TGTGCCAGCAGTCCTCCCCAGGGGCTTGGAAACACCATATATTTT. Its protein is CASSPPQGLGNTIYF.